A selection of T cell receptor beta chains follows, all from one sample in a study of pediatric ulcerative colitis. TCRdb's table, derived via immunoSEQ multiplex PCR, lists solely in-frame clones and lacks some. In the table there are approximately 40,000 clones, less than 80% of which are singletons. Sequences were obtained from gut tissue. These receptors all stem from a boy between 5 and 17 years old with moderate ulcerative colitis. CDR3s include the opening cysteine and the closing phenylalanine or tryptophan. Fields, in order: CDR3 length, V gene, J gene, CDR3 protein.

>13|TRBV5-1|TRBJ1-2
CASSERSPYGYTF
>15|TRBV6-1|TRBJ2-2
CASSEKTENTGELFF
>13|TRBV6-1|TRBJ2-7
CASRDRNTYEQYF
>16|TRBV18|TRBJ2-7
CASSPQSLGFTYEQYF
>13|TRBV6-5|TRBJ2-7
CASRRTSSYEQYF
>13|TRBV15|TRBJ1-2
CATSRDWFYGYTF
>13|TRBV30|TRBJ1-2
CAWKEITVYGYTF
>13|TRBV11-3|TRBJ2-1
CASSFRPYYEQFF
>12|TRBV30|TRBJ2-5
CAWGPGLETQYF
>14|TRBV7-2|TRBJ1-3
CASSLYGQGNTIYF
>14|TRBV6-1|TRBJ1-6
CAGTGGVYNSPLHF
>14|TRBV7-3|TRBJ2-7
CASSLSGQYYEQYF
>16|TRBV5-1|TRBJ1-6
CASSLGGTGVGSPLHF
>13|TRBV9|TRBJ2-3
CASSQGAGDTQYF
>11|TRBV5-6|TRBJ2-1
CASSLLYEQFF
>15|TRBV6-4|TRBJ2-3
CASSDSSGGADTQYF
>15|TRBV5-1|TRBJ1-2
CASSSYGGQSYGYTF
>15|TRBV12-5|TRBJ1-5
CASGPDGYSNQPQHF
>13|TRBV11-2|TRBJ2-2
CASSTGLTGELFF
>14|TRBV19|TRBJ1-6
CASTRDRGYSPLHF
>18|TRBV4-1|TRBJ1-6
CASSQELIGAYYNSPLHF
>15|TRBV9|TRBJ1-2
CASSVALGVGYGYTF
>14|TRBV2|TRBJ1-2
CASRDIGSGRGYTF
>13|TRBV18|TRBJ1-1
CASSNGGDTEAFF
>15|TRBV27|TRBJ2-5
CASSFSASGQETQYF
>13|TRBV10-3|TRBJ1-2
CAINTLGDGGYTF
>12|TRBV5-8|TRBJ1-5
CASSLIGQPQHF
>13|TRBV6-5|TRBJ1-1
CASRGTVNTEAFF
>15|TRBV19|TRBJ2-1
CASSIDHWRVNEQFF
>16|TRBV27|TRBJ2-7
CASRVRAQGALYEQYF
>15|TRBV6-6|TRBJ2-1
CATSRLADSDNEQFF
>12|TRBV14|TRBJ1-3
CASSRSGNTIYF
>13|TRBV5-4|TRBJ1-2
CASSQGDYYGYTF
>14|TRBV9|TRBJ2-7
CASADEAKSYEQYF
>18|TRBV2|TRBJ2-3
CASSEASPAKDVPDTQYF
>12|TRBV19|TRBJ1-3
CGSQGLGNTIYF
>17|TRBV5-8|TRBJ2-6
CASSLVVVSSGANVLTF
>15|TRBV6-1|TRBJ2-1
CASSAYSGSYNEQFF
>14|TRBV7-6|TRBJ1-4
CASNSRGTNEKLFF
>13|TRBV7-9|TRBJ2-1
CASSLQVYNEQFF
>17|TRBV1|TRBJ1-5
CTRLGQGIVPGNQPQHF
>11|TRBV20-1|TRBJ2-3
CGGLLTDTQYF
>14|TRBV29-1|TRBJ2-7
CSVEIGGGLSEQYF
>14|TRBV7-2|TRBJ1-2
CASSFNVWGDGYTF
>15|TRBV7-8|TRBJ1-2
CASSDPNRSNYGYTF
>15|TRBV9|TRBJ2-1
CASSYSRDRDNEQFF
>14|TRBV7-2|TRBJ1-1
CASSLAGGNTEAFF
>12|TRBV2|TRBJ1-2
CASLPGNKGYTF
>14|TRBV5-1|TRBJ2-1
CASSPLAGDNEQFF
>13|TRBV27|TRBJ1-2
CASMQGGGYGYTF
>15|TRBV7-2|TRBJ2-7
CASSEGLAEYYEQYF